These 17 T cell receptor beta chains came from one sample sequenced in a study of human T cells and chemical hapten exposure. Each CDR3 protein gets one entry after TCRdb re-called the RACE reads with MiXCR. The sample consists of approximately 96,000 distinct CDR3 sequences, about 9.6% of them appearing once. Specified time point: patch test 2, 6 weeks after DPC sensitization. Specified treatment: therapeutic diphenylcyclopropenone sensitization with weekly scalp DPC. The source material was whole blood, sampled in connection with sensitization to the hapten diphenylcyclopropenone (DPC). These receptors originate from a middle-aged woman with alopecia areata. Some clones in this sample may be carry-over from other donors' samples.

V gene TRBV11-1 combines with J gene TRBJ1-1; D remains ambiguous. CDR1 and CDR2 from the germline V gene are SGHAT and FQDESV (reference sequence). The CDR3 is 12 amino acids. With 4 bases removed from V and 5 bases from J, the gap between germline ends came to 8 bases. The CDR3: CASSWAGTEAFF. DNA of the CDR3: TGTGCCAGCAGCTGGGCGGGGACTGAAGCTTTCTTT.

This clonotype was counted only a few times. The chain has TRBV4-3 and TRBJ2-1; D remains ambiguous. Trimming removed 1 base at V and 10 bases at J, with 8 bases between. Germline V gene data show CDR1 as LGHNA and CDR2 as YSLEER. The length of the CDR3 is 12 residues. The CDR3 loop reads CASSQGALEQFF. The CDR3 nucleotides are TGCGCCAGCAGCCAAGGAGCCCTCGAGCAGTTCTTC.

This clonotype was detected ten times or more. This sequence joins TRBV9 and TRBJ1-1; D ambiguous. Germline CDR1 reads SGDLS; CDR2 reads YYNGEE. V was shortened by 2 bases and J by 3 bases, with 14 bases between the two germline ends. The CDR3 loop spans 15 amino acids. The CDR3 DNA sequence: TGTGCCAGCAGCGTTGGAACAAGACGGGACACTGAAGCTTTCTTT. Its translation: CASSVGTRRDTEAFF.

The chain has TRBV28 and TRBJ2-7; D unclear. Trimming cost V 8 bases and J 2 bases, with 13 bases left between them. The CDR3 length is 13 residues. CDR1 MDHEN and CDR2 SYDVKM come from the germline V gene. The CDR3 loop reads CASVSTSPYEQYF. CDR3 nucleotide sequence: TGTGCCAGCGTCTCGACCTCACCCTACGAGCAGTACTTC. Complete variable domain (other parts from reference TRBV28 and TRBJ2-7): DVKVTQSSRYLVKRTGEKVFLECVQDMDHENMFWYRQDPGLGLRLIYFSYDVKMKEKGDIPEGYSVSREKKERFSLILESASTNQTSMYLCASVSTSPYEQYFGPGTRLTVT.

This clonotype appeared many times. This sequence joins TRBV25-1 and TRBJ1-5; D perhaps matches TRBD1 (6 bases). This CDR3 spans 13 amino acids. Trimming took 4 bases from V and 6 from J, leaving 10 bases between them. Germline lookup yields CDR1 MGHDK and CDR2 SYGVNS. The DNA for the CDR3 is TGTGCCAGCAGTGGAGGGGGTGGTCAGCCCCAGCATTTT. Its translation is CASSGGGGQPQHF.

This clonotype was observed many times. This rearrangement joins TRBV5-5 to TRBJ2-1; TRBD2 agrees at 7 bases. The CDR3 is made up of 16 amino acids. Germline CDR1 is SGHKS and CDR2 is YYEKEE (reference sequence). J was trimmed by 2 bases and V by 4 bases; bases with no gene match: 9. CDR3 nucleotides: TGTGCCAGCAGCGGAAGGGAGGGGAGTCCCTACAATGAGCAGTTCTTC. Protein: CASSGREGSPYNEQFF.

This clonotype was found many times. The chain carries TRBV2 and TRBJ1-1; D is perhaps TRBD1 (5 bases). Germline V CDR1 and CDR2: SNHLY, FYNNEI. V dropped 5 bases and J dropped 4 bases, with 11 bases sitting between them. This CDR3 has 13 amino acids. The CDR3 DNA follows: TGTGCCAGCAGTCGCAGGGAGCCCACTGAAGCTTTCTTT. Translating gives CASSRREPTEAFF.

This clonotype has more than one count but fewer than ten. The CDR3 DNA sequence: TGTGCCAGCAGCGTGACTAGCGGGAGGCCAGATACGCAGTATTTT. Its protein product is CASSVTSGRPDTQYF. V gene TRBV9 combines with J gene TRBJ2-3; 13 nucleotides agree with TRBD2. Germline values: CDR1 SGDLS, CDR2 YYNGEE. The CDR3 is 15 amino acids. J lost 4 bases, V lost 2 bases, and 1 base had no gene match.

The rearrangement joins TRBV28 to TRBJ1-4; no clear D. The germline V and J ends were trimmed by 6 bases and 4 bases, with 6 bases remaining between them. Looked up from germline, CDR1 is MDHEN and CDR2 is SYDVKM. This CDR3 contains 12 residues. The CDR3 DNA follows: TGTGCCAGCAGCCAAAATAATGAAAAACTGTTTTTT. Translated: CASSQNNEKLFF.

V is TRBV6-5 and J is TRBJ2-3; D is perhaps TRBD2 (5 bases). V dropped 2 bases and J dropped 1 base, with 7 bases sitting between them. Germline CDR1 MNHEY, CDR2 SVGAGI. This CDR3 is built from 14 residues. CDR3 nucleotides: TGTGCCAGCAGTTACGGTAGCGGCACAGATACGCAGTATTTT. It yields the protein CASSYGSGTDTQYF.

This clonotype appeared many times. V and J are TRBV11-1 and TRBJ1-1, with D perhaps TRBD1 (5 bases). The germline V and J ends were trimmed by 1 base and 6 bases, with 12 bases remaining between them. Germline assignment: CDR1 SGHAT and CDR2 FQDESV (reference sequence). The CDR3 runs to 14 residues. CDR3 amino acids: CASSLEGQRAEAFF. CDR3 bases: TGTGCCAGCAGCTTAGAAGGACAAAGGGCTGAAGCTTTCTTT.

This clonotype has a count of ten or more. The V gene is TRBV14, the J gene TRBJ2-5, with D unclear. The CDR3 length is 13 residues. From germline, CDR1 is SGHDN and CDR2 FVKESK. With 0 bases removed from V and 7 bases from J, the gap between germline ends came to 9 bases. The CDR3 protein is CASSQDPLGTQYF. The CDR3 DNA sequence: TGTGCCAGCAGCCAAGATCCCCTGGGGACCCAGTACTTC.

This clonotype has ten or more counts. The CDR3 reads CSARGTGQVVSYEQYF. CDR3 DNA: TGCAGTGCTAGAGGGACGGGACAGGTAGTGTCCTACGAGCAGTACTTC. The genes are TRBV20-1 and TRBJ2-7, with TRBD1 matching over 8 bases. Germline CDR1 is DFQATT and CDR2 is SNEGSKA (reference sequence). Trimming cost V 1 base and J 1 base; bases outside gene matches: 9. The CDR3 is 16 amino acids.

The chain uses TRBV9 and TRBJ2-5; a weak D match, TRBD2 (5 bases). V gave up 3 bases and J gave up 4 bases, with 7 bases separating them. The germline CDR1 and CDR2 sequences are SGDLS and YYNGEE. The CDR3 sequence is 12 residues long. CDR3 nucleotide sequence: TGTGCCAGCAGCGAAGGGAGAGAGACCCAGTACTTC. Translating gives CASSEGRETQYF.

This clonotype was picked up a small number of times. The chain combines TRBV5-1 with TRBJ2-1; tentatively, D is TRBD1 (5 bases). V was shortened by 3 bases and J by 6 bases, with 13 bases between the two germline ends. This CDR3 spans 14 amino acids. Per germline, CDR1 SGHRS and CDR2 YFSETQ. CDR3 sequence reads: CASSWSPQGNEQFF. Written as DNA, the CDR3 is TGCGCCAGCAGCTGGTCGCCCCAGGGCAATGAGCAGTTCTTC.

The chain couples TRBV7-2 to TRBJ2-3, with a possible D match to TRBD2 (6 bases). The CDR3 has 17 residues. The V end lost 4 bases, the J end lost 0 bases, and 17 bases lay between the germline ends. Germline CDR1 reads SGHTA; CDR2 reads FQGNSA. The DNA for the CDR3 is TGTGCCAGCAGCTCCCAGTTTGGCGGGATGAGCACAGATACGCAGTATTTT. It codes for CASSSQFGGMSTDTQYF.

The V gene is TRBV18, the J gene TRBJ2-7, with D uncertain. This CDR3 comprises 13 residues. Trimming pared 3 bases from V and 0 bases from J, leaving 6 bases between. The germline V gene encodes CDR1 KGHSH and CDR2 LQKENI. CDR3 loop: CASSPPSSYEQYF. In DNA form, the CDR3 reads TGTGCCAGCTCACCCCCTAGCTCCTACGAGCAGTACTTC.